This TCR beta chain was identified during a study of blood T cell repertoires in COVID-19. Study-wide background: T cells, B-cell-depleted T cells, or PBMCs supplied cDNA or gDNA.

CDR3 length equals 15 residues. Trimming took 4 bases from V and 9 from J; bases not matched to a gene: 8. The germline gives CDR1 SEHNR, CDR2 FQNEAQ (reference sequence). As handled by the study authors: Amplification from reference gene primers served as the basis for estimated nucleated cell counts. Libraries were prepared by immunoSEQ multiplex PCR; TCRdb keeps only in-frame clonotypes and omits some of them. V and J calls and clone size come straight from that table; D and trimming were deduced from the DNA. The table lists 200,000 to 250,000 clones, 80% to 90% of them singletons, with 9.7% in the top ten.

The source is a man aged 45-65 years with active or convalescent COVID-19. The sample consisted of peripheral blood. The V call is TRBV7-9, the J call TRBJ2-1; 11 positions agree with TRBD2. The CDR3 DNA reads TGTGCCAGCAGCTCAGCTACCCTAGCGGGAGGTGAGCAGTTCTTC. This sequence encodes CASSSATLAGGEQFF.